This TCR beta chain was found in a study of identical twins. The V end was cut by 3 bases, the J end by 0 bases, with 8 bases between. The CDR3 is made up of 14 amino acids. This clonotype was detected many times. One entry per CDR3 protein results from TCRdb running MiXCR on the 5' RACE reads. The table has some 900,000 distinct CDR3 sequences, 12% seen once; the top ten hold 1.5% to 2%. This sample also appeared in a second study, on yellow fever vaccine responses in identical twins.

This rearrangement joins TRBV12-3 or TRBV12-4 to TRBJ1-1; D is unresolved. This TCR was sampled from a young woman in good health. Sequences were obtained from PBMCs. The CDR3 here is CASSLERLNTEAFF. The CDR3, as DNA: TGTGCCAGCAGTTTGGAAAGATTGAACACTGAAGCTTTCTTT.